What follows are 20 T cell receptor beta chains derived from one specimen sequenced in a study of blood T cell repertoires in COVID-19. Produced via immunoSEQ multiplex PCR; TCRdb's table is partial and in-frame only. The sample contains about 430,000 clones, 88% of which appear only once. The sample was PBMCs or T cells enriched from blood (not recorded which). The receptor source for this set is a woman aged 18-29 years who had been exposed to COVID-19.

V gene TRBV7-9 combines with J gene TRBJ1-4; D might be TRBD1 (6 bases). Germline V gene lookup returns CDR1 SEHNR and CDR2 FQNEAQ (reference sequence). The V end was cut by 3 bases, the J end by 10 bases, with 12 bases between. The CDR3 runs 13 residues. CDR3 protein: CASSFSGDGKLFF. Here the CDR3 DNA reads TGTGCCAGCAGCTTTTCAGGGGACGGAAAACTGTTTTTT.

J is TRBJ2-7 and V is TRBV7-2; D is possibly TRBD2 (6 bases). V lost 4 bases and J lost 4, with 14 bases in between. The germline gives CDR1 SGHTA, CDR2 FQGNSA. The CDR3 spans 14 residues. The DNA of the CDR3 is TGTGCCAGCAGCTCTTCTTATGGGAGGTACGAGCAGTACTTC. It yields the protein CASSSSYGRYEQYF.

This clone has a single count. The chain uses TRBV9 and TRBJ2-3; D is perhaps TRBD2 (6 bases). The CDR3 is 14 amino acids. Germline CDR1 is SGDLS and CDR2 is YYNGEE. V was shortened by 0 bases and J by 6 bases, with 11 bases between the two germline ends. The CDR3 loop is CASSVARGADTQYF. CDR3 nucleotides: TGTGCCAGCAGCGTAGCCCGCGGGGCGGATACGCAGTATTTT.

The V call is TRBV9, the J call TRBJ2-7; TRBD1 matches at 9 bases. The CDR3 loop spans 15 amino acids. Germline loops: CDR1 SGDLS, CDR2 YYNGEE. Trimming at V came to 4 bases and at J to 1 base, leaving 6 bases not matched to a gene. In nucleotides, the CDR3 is TGTGCCAGCAGCCCCGCGGGGACAGGGTCCTACGAGCAGTACTTC. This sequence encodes CASSPAGTGSYEQYF.

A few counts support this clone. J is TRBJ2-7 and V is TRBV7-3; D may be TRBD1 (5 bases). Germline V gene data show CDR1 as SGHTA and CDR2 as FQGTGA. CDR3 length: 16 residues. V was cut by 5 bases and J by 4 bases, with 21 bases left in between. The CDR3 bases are TGTGCCAGCAGCCCAAGGGCACAGGCCTCTATGTACGAGCAGTACTTC. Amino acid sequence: CASSPRAQASMYEQYF.

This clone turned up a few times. In DNA, the CDR3 is TGTGCCAGCAGCCCCAACTCCCGGGACAGAGGAGGGGGCTACACCTTC. Residues: CASSPNSRDRGGGYTF. The chain joins TRBV4-2 to TRBJ1-2; 7 bases fit TRBD1. This CDR3 spans 16 amino acids. Germline loops: CDR1 LGHNA, CDR2 YNFKEQ. The J segment lost 8 bases and the V segment lost 4 bases, leaving 16 bases of the junction unmatched.

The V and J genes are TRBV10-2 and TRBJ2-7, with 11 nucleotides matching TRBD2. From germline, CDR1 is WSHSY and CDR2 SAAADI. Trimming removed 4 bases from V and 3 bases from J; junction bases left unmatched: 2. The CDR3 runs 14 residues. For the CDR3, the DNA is TGCGCCAGCAGTGGCGGGACTAGCGGCTACGAGCAGTACTTC. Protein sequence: CASSGGTSGYEQYF.

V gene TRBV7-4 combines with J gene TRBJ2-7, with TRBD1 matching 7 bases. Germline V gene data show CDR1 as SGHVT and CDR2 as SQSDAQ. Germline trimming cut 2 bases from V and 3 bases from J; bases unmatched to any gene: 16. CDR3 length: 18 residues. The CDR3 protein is CASSLCPPGTANHYEQYF. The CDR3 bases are TGTGCCAGCAGCTTATGCCCCCCCGGGACAGCGAATCACTACGAGCAGTACTTC.

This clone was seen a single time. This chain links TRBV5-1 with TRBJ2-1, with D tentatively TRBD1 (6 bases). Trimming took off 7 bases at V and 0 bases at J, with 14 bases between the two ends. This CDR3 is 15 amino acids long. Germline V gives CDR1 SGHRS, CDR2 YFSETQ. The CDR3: CASFKSGDSYNEQFF. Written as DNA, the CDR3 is TGCGCCAGCTTTAAGTCAGGGGACTCCTACAATGAGCAGTTCTTC.

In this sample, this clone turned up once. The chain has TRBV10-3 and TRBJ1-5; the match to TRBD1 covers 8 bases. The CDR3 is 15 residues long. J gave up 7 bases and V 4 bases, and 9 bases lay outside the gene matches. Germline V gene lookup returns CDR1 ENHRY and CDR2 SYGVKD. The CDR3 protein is CAISGEGQVKQPQHF. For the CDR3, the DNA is TGTGCCATCAGTGGAGAGGGACAGGTGAAACAGCCCCAGCATTTT.

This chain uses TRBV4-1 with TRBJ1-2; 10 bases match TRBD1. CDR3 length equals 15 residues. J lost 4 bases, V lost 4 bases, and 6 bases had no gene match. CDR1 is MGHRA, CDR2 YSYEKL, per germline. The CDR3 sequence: CASSRKTGGPYGYTF. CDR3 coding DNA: TGCGCCAGCAGCCGAAAGACAGGGGGCCCCTATGGCTACACCTTC.

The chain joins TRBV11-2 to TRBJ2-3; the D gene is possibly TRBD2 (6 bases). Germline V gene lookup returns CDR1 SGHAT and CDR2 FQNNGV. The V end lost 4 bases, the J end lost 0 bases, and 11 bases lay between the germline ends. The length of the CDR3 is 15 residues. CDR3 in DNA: TGTGCCAGCAGCTCCAGACTAGAGAGCACAGATACGCAGTATTTT. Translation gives CASSSRLESTDTQYF.

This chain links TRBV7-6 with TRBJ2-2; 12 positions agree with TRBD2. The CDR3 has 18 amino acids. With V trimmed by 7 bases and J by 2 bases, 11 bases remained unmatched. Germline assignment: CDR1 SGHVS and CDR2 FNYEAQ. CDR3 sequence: CASTSTSGSSYNTGELFF. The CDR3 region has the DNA TGTGCCAGCACCTCGACTAGCGGGAGTTCTTATAACACCGGGGAGCTGTTTTTT.

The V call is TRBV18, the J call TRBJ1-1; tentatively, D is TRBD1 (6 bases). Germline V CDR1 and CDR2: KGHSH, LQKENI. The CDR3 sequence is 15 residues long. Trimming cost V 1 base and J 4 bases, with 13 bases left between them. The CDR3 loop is CASSPRRGETTEAFF. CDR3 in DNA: TGTGCCAGCTCACCACGCAGGGGTGAAACCACTGAAGCTTTCTTT.

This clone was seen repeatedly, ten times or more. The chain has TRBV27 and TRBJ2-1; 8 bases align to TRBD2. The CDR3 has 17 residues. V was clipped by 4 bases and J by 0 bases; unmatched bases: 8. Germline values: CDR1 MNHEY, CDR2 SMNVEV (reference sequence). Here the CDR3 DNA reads TGTGCCAGCAGTTCAACGACTAGCGCGAGCTCCTACAATGAGCAGTTCTTC. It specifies CASSSTTSASSYNEQFF.

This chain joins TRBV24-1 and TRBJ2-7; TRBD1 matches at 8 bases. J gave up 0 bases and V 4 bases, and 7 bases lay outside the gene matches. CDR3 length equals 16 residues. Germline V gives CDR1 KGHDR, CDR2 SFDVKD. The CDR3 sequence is CATSDSRTGHSYEQYF. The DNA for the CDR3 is TGTGCCACCAGTGACTCCAGGACAGGGCACTCCTACGAGCAGTACTTC.

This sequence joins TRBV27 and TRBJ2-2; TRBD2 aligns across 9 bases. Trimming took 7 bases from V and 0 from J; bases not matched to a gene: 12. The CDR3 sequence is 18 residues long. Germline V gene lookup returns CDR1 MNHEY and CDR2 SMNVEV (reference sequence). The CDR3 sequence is CASKRLAVVNANTGELFF. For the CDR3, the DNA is TGTGCCAGCAAACGACTAGCGGTCGTTAACGCGAACACCGGGGAGCTGTTTTTT.

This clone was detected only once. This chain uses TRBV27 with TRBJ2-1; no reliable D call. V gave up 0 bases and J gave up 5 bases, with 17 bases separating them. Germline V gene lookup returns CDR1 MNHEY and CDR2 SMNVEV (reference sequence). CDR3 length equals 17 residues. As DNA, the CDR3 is TGTGCCAGCAGTTTATCAGCCCCCCGACACGGAAACAATGAGCAGTTCTTC. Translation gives CASSLSAPRHGNNEQFF.

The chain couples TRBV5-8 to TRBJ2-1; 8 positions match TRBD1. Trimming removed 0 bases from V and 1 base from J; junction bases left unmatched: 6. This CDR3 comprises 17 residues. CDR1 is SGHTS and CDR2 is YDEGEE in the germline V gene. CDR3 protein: CASSLADRAWSYNEQFF. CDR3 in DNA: TGTGCCAGCAGCTTGGCGGACAGGGCTTGGTCCTACAATGAGCAGTTCTTC.

The CDR3 is CASSLDRDGGGGELFF. In DNA, the CDR3 is TGTGCCAGCAGCTTGGACAGGGACGGTGGTGGCGGGGAGCTGTTTTTT. The rearrangement joins TRBV7-2 to TRBJ2-2, with 8 bases identical to TRBD1. There are 16 residues in the CDR3. Germline-derived CDR1 and CDR2 are SGHTA and FQGNSA. Trimming removed 3 bases from V and 7 bases from J; junction bases left unmatched: 10.